What follows are 25 T cell receptor beta chains derived from one specimen sequenced in a study of T cells in Graves' hyperthyroidism and ophthalmopathy. Using RNA transcripts as the source, TCR beta CDR3 regions were amplified. First-round RT-PCR of the TCR CDR3 relied on the HTBI primer set. MiXCR was run by TCRdb on the multiplex PCR reads, yielding one entry per CDR3 protein. The sample has roughly 330,000 distinct CDR3 sequences; 16% are singletons. Sequenced input: blood. The receptors were sampled from a man aged 25-40 years with Graves' hyperthyroidism.

This clonotype was seen repeatedly, ten times or more. The chain joins TRBV20-1 to TRBJ2-3, with TRBD2 matching over 13 bases. V dropped 6 bases and J dropped 14; count of bases not matched to a gene: 14. Germline assignment: CDR1 DFQATT and CDR2 SNEGSKA (reference sequence). The CDR3 is 14 amino acids. The CDR3 here is CSARGLGLAGSWYF. The CDR3 nucleotides read TGCAGTGCCCGAGGGTTGGGACTAGCGGGGTCTTGGTATTTT.

On this clonotype itself: This may be a read error, as it is one base from a much larger clone. The gene calls are TRBV2 and TRBJ2-2, with 10 bases fitting TRBD1. J was trimmed by 6 bases and V by 7 bases; bases with no gene match: 5. This CDR3 has 14 amino acids. Germline V gene lookup returns CDR1 SNHLY and CDR2 FYNNEI. DNA for the CDR3: TGTGCCAGCAAGGACAGGGGGACTTCCGGGGAGCTGTTTTTT. It encodes CASKDRGTSGELFF.

This clonotype was counted many times. This rearrangement joins TRBV7-9 to TRBJ2-1; TRBD1 agrees at 11 bases. The CDR3 is made up of 16 amino acids. CDR1 and CDR2 (germline): SEHNR, FQNEAQ (reference sequence). V dropped 0 bases and J dropped 9; count of bases not matched to a gene: 7. CDR3 amino acids: CASSLAIGTGGGEQFF. In nucleotides, the CDR3 is TGTGCCAGCAGCTTAGCGATTGGGACAGGGGGGGGTGAGCAGTTCTTC.

This clonotype appeared many times. The rearrangement joins TRBV28 to TRBJ1-2, with D unresolved. Trimming left V 6 bases short and J 13 bases short, with 21 bases between. CDR1 is MDHEN, CDR2 SYDVKM, per germline. This CDR3 has 13 residues. CDR3 amino acids: CASRPRSQPYRTF. The CDR3 DNA reads TGTGCCAGCAGGCCCCGAAGCCAGCCATATCGCACCTTC.

This clonotype was observed a few times. The rearrangement joins TRBV11-2 to TRBJ2-6; D is ambiguous. Trimming cost V 3 bases and J 0 bases, with 12 bases left between them. CDR3 size: 17 residues. Looked up from germline, CDR1 is SGHAT and CDR2 is FQNNGV. The DNA for the CDR3 is TGTGCCAGCAGCTTGGCAGGAGTGAACTCTGGGGCCAACGTCCTGACTTTC. Translation gives CASSLAGVNSGANVLTF.

This chain links TRBV5-4 with TRBJ2-7; 8 nucleotides agree with TRBD1. With 1 base clipped from V and 4 bases from J, the junction kept 13 bases outside the gene matches. The germline V gene has CDR1 SGHNT and CDR2 YYREEE (reference sequence). The CDR3 totals 17 residues. The CDR3 region is CASSLRPRGRGRYEQYF. CDR3 nucleotide sequence: TGTGCCAGCAGCTTGAGGCCCAGGGGGCGCGGAAGATACGAGCAGTACTTC. Complete variable domain (other parts from reference TRBV5-4 and TRBJ2-7): ETGVTQSPTHLIKTRGQQVTLRCSSQSGHNTVSWYQQALGQGPQFIFQYYREEENGRGNFPPRFSGLQFPNYSSELNVNALELDDSALYLCASSLRPRGRGRYEQYFGPGTRLTVT.

This clonotype was found many times. The genes are TRBV29-1 and TRBJ1-1; unclear D gene. V lost 4 bases and J 1 base, leaving 10 bases between the germline ends. In germline, CDR1 is SQVTM, CDR2 ANQGSEA. CDR3 length: 13 residues. The CDR3 DNA is TGCAGCGTTGGCCCCGTGTCGAACACTGAAGCTTTCTTT. It translates to CSVGPVSNTEAFF.

This clonotype was recorded a few times. V is TRBV20-1 and J is TRBJ1-5; D possibly corresponds to TRBD1 (5 bases). This CDR3 contains 15 residues. Between the trimmed V and J ends, which lost 6 bases and 2 bases, there was a span of 17 bases. Per germline, CDR1 DFQATT and CDR2 SNEGSKA (reference sequence). For the CDR3, the DNA is TGCAGTGCCCGAACGCAGGGTAAGGGCAATCAGCCCCAGCATTTT. Translating gives CSARTQGKGNQPQHF.

The J gene is TRBJ2-1, the V gene TRBV3-1, with a possible D match to TRBD1 (7 bases). Germline V CDR1 and CDR2: LGHDT, YNNKEL (reference sequence). V was shortened by 8 bases and J by 6 bases, with 26 bases between the two germline ends. The CDR3 consists of 17 residues. CDR3 in amino acids: CASGDPGRKTGVNEQFF. DNA for the CDR3: TGTGCCAGCGGGGATCCCGGGAGAAAAACAGGGGTCAATGAGCAGTTCTTC.

Of note for this clonotype: Being one base from a much bigger clone, this may be a read error. The CDR3 end shows no conserved phenylalanine or tryptophan, and so a read error is likely. The chain combines TRBV18 with TRBJ1-2, with D perhaps TRBD1 (5 bases). V lost 4 bases and J 2 bases, leaving 11 bases between the germline ends. From germline, CDR1 is KGHSH and CDR2 LQKENI. CDR3 length equals 14 residues. DNA of the CDR3: TGTGCCAGCTCACAAACGACAGACAACTATGGCTACACCCTC. Translating it yields CASSQTTDNYGYTL.

This clonotype appeared a few times. The chain employs TRBV6-1 and TRBJ2-5; D remains unclear. The CDR3 totals 15 residues. Germline CDR1 MNHNS, CDR2 SASEGT. Trimming cost V 4 bases and J 5 bases, with 17 bases left between them. The CDR3 sequence: CASSVGSRVRETQYF. CDR3 in DNA: TGTGCCAGCAGTGTCGGTTCAAGGGTCAGGGAGACCCAGTACTTC.

This clonotype came up many times. V and J are TRBV6-1 and TRBJ2-7; 7 bases agree with TRBD1. CDR1 and CDR2 from the germline V gene are MNHNS and SASEGT. The junction had 8 bases not matched to a gene; V was cut back by 6 bases and J by 0 bases. This CDR3 region has 15 residues. CDR3 sequence: CASRRGPINSYEQYF. CDR3 bases: TGTGCCAGCAGGAGGGGGCCCATAAACTCCTACGAGCAGTACTTC.

There are many counts of this clonotype. The chain links TRBV2 to TRBJ2-5; 7 bases are shared with TRBD2. Germline V gene sequence: CDR1 SNHLY, CDR2 FYNNEI. The trim removed 3 bases at V and 3 bases at J, leaving 4 bases unmatched. The CDR3 length is 14 residues. The CDR3 spells CASSDLSGKETQYF. CDR3 in DNA: TGTGCCAGCAGTGATTTGAGCGGGAAAGAGACCCAGTACTTC.

This clonotype was seen many times. This chain joins TRBV6-2 or TRBV6-3 and TRBJ2-5; tentative D call: TRBD2 (6 bases). The CDR3 totals 13 residues. Germline values: CDR1 MNHEY, CDR2 SVGEGT. The germline V and J ends were trimmed by 0 bases and 13 bases, with 15 bases remaining between them. CDR3 sequence (DNA): TGTGCCAGCAGTTACTCCGACGGGGGAGCTGGGTACTTC. This gives the protein CASSYSDGGAGYF.

This clonotype was recorded many times. The rearrangement links TRBV20-1 to TRBJ2-7, with TRBD2 matching over 11 bases. Germline loops: CDR1 DFQATT, CDR2 SNEGSKA (reference sequence). The CDR3 contains 14 residues. V dropped 3 bases and J dropped 7; count of bases not matched to a gene: 8. CDR3 sequence reads: CSASSDLAGGEQYF. CDR3 in DNA: TGCAGTGCTAGTTCAGACTTAGCGGGAGGGGAGCAGTACTTC.

About this clonotype itself: This may be a read error: a much more frequent sequence differs by one nucleotide. The CDR3 loop is CSADGLTLQNIQYF. In nucleotides, the CDR3 is TGCAGTGCTGACGGCCTTACCTTACAAAACATTCAGTACTTC. V gene TRBV20-1 combines with J gene TRBJ2-4; no clear D gene. The CDR3 sequence is 14 residues long. V was trimmed by 5 bases and J by 5 bases, leaving 16 bases between them. The germline V gene encodes CDR1 DFQATT and CDR2 SNEGSKA (reference sequence).

This clonotype appeared many times. The rearrangement uses TRBV3-1 and TRBJ2-5, with 8 positions matching TRBD2. The junction had 11 bases not matched to a gene; V was cut back by 3 bases and J by 2 bases. The V gene's germline CDR1 is LGHDT and CDR2 YNNKEL (reference sequence). The CDR3 is 17 residues long. CDR3 nucleotides: TGTGCCAGCAGCCACGAGCGGGCTAGCGGGTATCAAGAGACCCAGTACTTC. It codes for CASSHERASGYQETQYF.

This clonotype showed up many times. The gene calls are TRBV5-1 and TRBJ2-3; 7 nucleotides line up with TRBD2. CDR3 length: 18 amino acids. With 0 bases clipped from V and 0 bases from J, the junction kept 10 bases outside the gene matches. Germline lookup yields CDR1 SGHRS and CDR2 YFSETQ. CDR3 sequence (DNA): TGCGCCAGCAGCTTGGCAGGGCTAGCGGCACAAAGCACAGATACGCAGTATTTT. It yields the protein CASSLAGLAAQSTDTQYF. Combining the CDR3 with reference TRBV5-1 and TRBJ2-3 gives the whole variable domain KAGVTQTPRYLIKTRGQQVTLSCSPISGHRSVSWYQQTPGQGLQFLFEYFSETQRNKGNFPGRFSGRQFSNSRSEMNVSTLELGDSALYLCASSLAGLAAQSTDTQYFGPGTRLTVL.

This clonotype has only a few counts. The rearrangement uses TRBV9 and TRBJ2-3, with D uncertain. The CDR3 sequence is 15 residues long. Germline values: CDR1 SGDLS, CDR2 YYNGEE. Trimming left V 1 base short and J 2 bases short, with 11 bases between. CDR3 sequence: CASSVRTTSTDTQYF. CDR3 nucleotides: TGTGCCAGCAGCGTAAGAACTACCTCCACAGATACGCAGTATTTT.

This clonotype was picked up many times. V gene TRBV11-2 combines with J gene TRBJ2-1; 8 bases map to TRBD1. The V segment lost 3 bases and the J segment 7 bases; nucleotides outside the gene matches: 8. Germline V gives CDR1 SGHAT, CDR2 FQNNGV. This CDR3 is built from 15 residues. The CDR3 loop reads CASSLGQVVENEQFF. The CDR3 bases are TGTGCCAGCAGCTTGGGACAGGTCGTTGAGAATGAGCAGTTCTTC.

This clonotype was observed a handful of times. The rearrangement uses TRBV5-1 and TRBJ1-6; 11 bases fit TRBD1. There are 15 residues in the CDR3. Germline assignment: CDR1 SGHRS and CDR2 YFSETQ. V gave up 3 bases and J gave up 9 bases; unmatched junction bases: 5. The CDR3 DNA reads TGCGCCAGCAGCTGGGGGACAGGGGGAACTTCACCCCTCCACTTT. This translates into CASSWGTGGTSPLHF.

This chain links TRBV9 with TRBJ1-1; 9 nucleotides align to TRBD1. Looked up from germline, CDR1 is SGDLS and CDR2 is YYNGEE. The CDR3 is made up of 15 amino acids. V gave up 2 bases and J gave up 5 bases; unmatched junction bases: 7. The DNA of the CDR3 is TGTGCCAGCAGCGTGGCGGACAGGGGAGGGACTGAAGCTTTCTTT. Amino acid sequence: CASSVADRGGTEAFF.

This clonotype was seen repeatedly, ten times or more. V and J are TRBV11-3 and TRBJ2-1; D not resolved. Trimming cost V 2 bases and J 6 bases, with 5 bases left between them. The CDR3 covers 12 residues. Germline values: CDR1 SGHNT, CDR2 YENEEA. The CDR3 coding sequence is TGTGCCAGCAGCTTAACTCCCAATGAGCAGTTCTTC. Translated, it gives CASSLTPNEQFF.

The gene calls are TRBV7-2 and TRBJ1-5; 7 positions agree with TRBD1. The germline CDR1 and CDR2 sequences are SGHTA and FQGNSA. J was trimmed by 5 bases and V by 8 bases; bases with no gene match: 9. The CDR3 has 14 amino acids. CDR3 residues: CASGLAGGDQPQHF. DNA for the CDR3: TGTGCCAGCGGATTAGCAGGGGGTGATCAGCCCCAGCATTTT. Using reference TRBV7-2 and TRBJ1-5 for the parts outside the CDR3, the full variable domain is GAGVSQSPSNKVTEKGKDVELRCDPISGHTALYWYRQSLGQGLEFLIYFQGNSAPDKSGLPSDRFSAERTGGSVSTLTIQRTQQEDSAVYLCASGLAGGDQPQHFGDGTRLSIL.

The chain employs TRBV7-9 and TRBJ2-3, with unresolved D. CDR1 and CDR2 (germline): SEHNR, FQNEAQ (reference sequence). The ends were cut back, 6 bases at V and 0 bases at J, with 13 bases in the middle. CDR3 length equals 15 residues. The CDR3 here is CASSSAASSTDTQYF. The CDR3, as DNA: TGTGCCAGCAGTTCCGCGGCCTCTAGCACAGATACGCAGTATTTT.